The 25 T cell receptor beta chains below all came from one sample that was sequenced in a study of chemoradiotherapy in HPV16-positive cancers. Assay: immunoSEQ multiplex PCR; the TCRdb copy retains only in-frame clones and omits some. The sample has approximately 19,000 clones, approximately 86% seen once. Sample: blood, taken from a patient who underwent chemoradiotherapy. The source is a human donor with HPV-associated anogenital cancer.

The chain uses TRBV4-3 and TRBJ2-1; 11 positions match TRBD2. Germline CDR1 reads LGHNA; CDR2 reads YSLEER. The ends lost 4 bases at V and 7 bases at J; junction bases unmatched: 6. The CDR3 has 15 residues. CDR3 DNA sequence: TGCGCCAGCAGCCCGGGACTAGCGGTTTTGAATGAGCAGTTCTTC. Amino acids: CASSPGLAVLNEQFF.

This clone was seen a handful of times. The chain recombines TRBV9 with TRBJ1-1, with D possibly being TRBD1 (6 bases). V lost 4 bases and J 11 bases, leaving 18 bases between the germline ends. The CDR3 has 13 amino acids. CDR1 and CDR2 from the germline V gene are SGDLS and YYNGEE. The CDR3 nucleotides read TGTGCCAGCAGCCCACGACAGGTCGGGGCGGCTTTCTTT. The encoded protein is CASSPRQVGAAFF.

The chain is built from TRBV7-2 and TRBJ1-2; D is ambiguous. The ends were cut back, 7 bases at V and 6 bases at J, with 15 bases in the middle. This CDR3 is built from 13 residues. Per germline, CDR1 SGHTA and CDR2 FQGNSA. CDR3 DNA: TGTGCCAGCACCAGCGGGCCCCAGCATGGCTACACCTTC. Translating gives CASTSGPQHGYTF.

CDR3 DNA: TGTGCCAGCAGCACCCGGGATACGCAGTATTTT. Its translation: CASSTRDTQYF. This chain connects TRBV7-2 to TRBJ2-3; D gene unclear. The CDR3 extends over 11 amino acids. Trimming left V 5 bases short and J 6 bases short, with 6 bases between. Germline CDR1 SGHTA, CDR2 FQGNSA.

This sequence joins TRBV19 and TRBJ2-1, with 7 bases matching TRBD2. V lost 1 base, J lost 2 bases, and 5 bases stayed unmatched. Germline CDR1 is LNHDA and CDR2 is SQIVND (reference sequence). This CDR3 has 16 amino acids. CDR3 in DNA: TGTGCCAGTAGTATAGGGGCTAGCGGAACCTACAATGAGCAGTTCTTC. Its translation: CASSIGASGTYNEQFF.

The chain uses TRBV7-2 and TRBJ2-2, with 10 bases identical to TRBD2. J lost 6 bases, V lost 4 bases, and 5 bases had no gene match. This CDR3 has 15 amino acids. CDR1 is SGHTA, CDR2 FQGNSA, per germline. The CDR3 sequence is CASSSLAGEAGELFF. Here the CDR3 DNA reads TGTGCCAGCAGCTCCCTAGCGGGAGAGGCCGGGGAGCTGTTTTTT. Full variable domain (remainder filled in from reference TRBV7-2 and TRBJ2-2): GAGVSQSPSNKVTEKGKDVELRCDPISGHTALYWYRQSLGQGLEFLIYFQGNSAPDKSGLPSDRFSAERTGGSVSTLTIQRTQQEDSAVYLCASSSLAGEAGELFFGEGSRLTVL.

This clone was detected a few times. The gene calls are TRBV28 and TRBJ1-5, with 8 bases identical to TRBD1. The length of the CDR3 is 17 residues. V gave up 2 bases and J gave up 4 bases; unmatched junction bases: 10. CDR1 and CDR2 (germline): MDHEN, SYDVKM. The DNA for the CDR3 is TGTGCCAGCAGTTTAAGAGGACAGGGATGGACAAATCAGCCCCAGCATTTT. This codes for CASSLRGQGWTNQPQHF.

The V call is TRBV28, the J call TRBJ1-2; D remains ambiguous. Germline CDR1 and CDR2: MDHEN and SYDVKM. V was clipped by 3 bases and J by 6 bases, with 14 bases between them. The CDR3 covers 14 residues. The CDR3 spells CASSLGSPLHGYTF. The DNA of the CDR3 is TGTGCCAGCAGTTTGGGTTCACCCCTCCATGGCTACACCTTC.

The CDR3 sequence is CASSLRGGEQYF. CDR3 coding DNA: TGTGCCAGCAGCTTACGAGGTGGCGAGCAGTACTTC. This chain joins TRBV7-2 and TRBJ2-7; no firm D call. Germline V gives CDR1 SGHTA, CDR2 FQGNSA. The CDR3 is 12 amino acids. Trimming left V 2 bases short and J 6 bases short, with 8 bases between. Together with reference TRBV7-2 and TRBJ2-7, the CDR3 gives the full variable domain: GAGVSQSPSNKVTEKGKDVELRCDPISGHTALYWYRQSLGQGLEFLIYFQGNSAPDKSGLPSDRFSAERTGGSVSTLTIQRTQQEDSAVYLCASSLRGGEQYFGPGTRLTVT.

This chain joins TRBV4-1 and TRBJ1-2, with 7 bases fitting TRBD1. The CDR3 consists of 16 residues. Germline V gene data show CDR1 as MGHRA and CDR2 as YSYEKL. The V segment lost 0 bases and the J segment 4 bases; nucleotides outside the gene matches: 8. Here the CDR3 reads CASSQEGWQGGYGYTF. In DNA form, the CDR3 reads TGCGCCAGCAGCCAAGAGGGATGGCAGGGGGGCTATGGCTACACCTTC.

V gene TRBV20-1 combines with J gene TRBJ2-1; no firm D call. Germline V gene sequence: CDR1 DFQATT, CDR2 SNEGSKA (reference sequence). The CDR3 has 11 amino acids. V gave up 6 bases and J gave up 9 bases, with 12 bases separating them. The CDR3 DNA reads TGCAGTGCCACGCAATACGGTGAGCAGTTCTTC. This translates into CSATQYGEQFF.

The chain joins TRBV18 to TRBJ1-5, with D perhaps matching TRBD1 (5 bases). The V and J ends lost 1 base and 3 bases respectively, with 7 bases between them. The CDR3 has 14 residues. Germline V gene sequence: CDR1 KGHSH, CDR2 LQKENI. Here the CDR3 reads CASSPRQNNQPQHF. Here the CDR3 DNA reads TGTGCCAGCTCACCACGACAGAACAATCAGCCCCAGCATTTT. Full variable domain (missing parts from reference TRBV18 and TRBJ1-5): NAGVMQNPRHLVRRRGQEARLRCSPMKGHSHVYWYRQLPEEGLKFMVYLQKENIIDESGMPKERFSAEFPKEGPSILRIQQVVRGDSAAYFCASSPRQNNQPQHFGDGTRLSIL.

The V and J genes are TRBV11-2 and TRBJ1-2; no clear D. The germline V gene encodes CDR1 SGHAT and CDR2 FQNNGV. This CDR3 spans 14 amino acids. Trimming shortened V by 5 bases and J by 4 bases, and 14 bases separated the two germline ends. The CDR3 coding sequence is TGTGCCAGCAGCCCCCAAGTGGGCCCCTATGGCTACACCTTC. Translated: CASSPQVGPYGYTF.

The chain combines TRBV6-6 with TRBJ2-7; possible D gene TRBD2, 7 bases. CDR1 MNHNY and CDR2 SVGAGI come from the germline V gene (reference sequence). Trimming took 11 bases from V and 2 from J, leaving 13 bases between them. CDR3 length: 12 amino acids. CDR3 coding DNA: TGTGCCGCCGGGGGGCCCCCCTACGAGCAGTACTTC. As protein: CAAGGPPYEQYF.

The chain joins TRBV7-2 to TRBJ1-2, with D possibly TRBD1 on 5 matching bases. Germline CDR1 is SGHTA and CDR2 is FQGNSA. The CDR3 is made up of 14 amino acids. The V end was cut by 5 bases, the J end by 4 bases, with 14 bases between. The CDR3 is CASSEIRVGYGYTF. CDR3 nucleotide sequence: TGTGCCAGCAGCGAGATCAGGGTCGGCTATGGCTACACCTTC. The full variable domain, in which reference TRBV7-2 and TRBJ1-2 provide the parts outside the CDR3, is GAGVSQSPSNKVTEKGKDVELRCDPISGHTALYWYRQSLGQGLEFLIYFQGNSAPDKSGLPSDRFSAERTGGSVSTLTIQRTQQEDSAVYLCASSEIRVGYGYTFGSGTRLTVV.

This rearrangement joins TRBV30 to TRBJ1-4; no clear D. The CDR3 has 15 amino acids. The germline CDR1 and CDR2 sequences are GTSNPN and SVGIG (reference sequence). V was pared by 3 bases and J by 3 bases, with 14 bases between. The DNA of the CDR3 is TGTGCCTGGAGACGAAGAGACAAGGCTAATGAAAAACTGTTTTTT. Translating gives CAWRRRDKANEKLFF.

This rearrangement joins TRBV30 to TRBJ2-6; no clear D. Trimming removed 0 bases at V and 4 bases at J, with 4 bases between. Germline CDR1 and CDR2: GTSNPN and SVGIG (reference sequence). The CDR3 consists of 13 residues. Here the CDR3 reads CAWSVKGANVLTF. DNA for the CDR3: TGTGCCTGGAGTGTAAAAGGGGCCAACGTCCTGACTTTC.

The chain uses TRBV29-1 and TRBJ1-3; D unresolved. The CDR3 sequence is 14 residues long. V dropped 3 bases and J dropped 0 bases, with 9 bases sitting between them. Germline V lookup: CDR1 SQVTM, CDR2 ANQGSEA. The CDR3 nucleotides read TGCAGCGTTGATACAGCAGGCTCTGGAAACACCATATATTTT. This codes for CSVDTAGSGNTIYF.

The CDR3 region is CASSTPGQGANYGYTF. In nucleotides, the CDR3 is TGTGCCAGTAGTACCCCGGGTCAGGGGGCGAACTATGGCTACACCTTC. This chain uses TRBV19 with TRBJ1-2; 8 bases match TRBD1. Germline lookup yields CDR1 LNHDA and CDR2 SQIVND (reference sequence). This CDR3 has 16 residues. V shed 4 bases, J shed 2 bases, and the junction held 9 bases outside the gene matches.

The V call is TRBV14, the J call TRBJ2-1, with D possibly matching TRBD1 (6 bases). Germline loops: CDR1 SGHDN, CDR2 FVKESK. The CDR3 totals 15 residues. Trimming removed 4 bases from V and 6 bases from J, with 16 bases in between. Here the CDR3 reads CASSLWGQGSNEQFF. Here the CDR3 DNA reads TGTGCCAGCAGCCTTTGGGGGCAGGGAAGCAATGAGCAGTTCTTC.

J is TRBJ2-7 and V is TRBV7-2, with D maybe TRBD2 (5 bases). V lost 5 bases and J lost 6, with 17 bases in between. The V gene's germline CDR1 is SGHTA and CDR2 FQGNSA. The CDR3 is 14 amino acids. Here the CDR3 reads CASSPRASSREQYF. The DNA for the CDR3 is TGTGCCAGCAGCCCGCGGGCCAGCAGTCGCGAGCAGTACTTC.

This CDR3 reads CASSQVGGFYEQYF. The DNA for the CDR3 is TGTGCCAGCAGCCAAGTCGGGGGGTTCTACGAGCAGTACTTC. This chain joins TRBV4-2 and TRBJ2-7; 7 bases align to TRBD2. Trimming at V came to 1 base and at J to 3 bases, leaving 3 bases not matched to a gene. The length of the CDR3 is 14 residues. Looked up from germline, CDR1 is LGHNA and CDR2 is YNFKEQ.

This clone was seen once. The V call is TRBV4-1, the J call TRBJ1-4; 8 bases line up with TRBD1. This CDR3 region has 17 residues. The junction had 8 bases not matched to a gene; V was cut back by 4 bases and J by 1 base. Germline values: CDR1 MGHRA, CDR2 YSYEKL. Written as DNA, the CDR3 is TGCGCCAGCAGCCCGACAGGGGCCCGCCTAACTAATGAAAAACTGTTTTTT. Its translation: CASSPTGARLTNEKLFF.

This clone was found once. CDR3 loop: CAWSPDSSNQPQHF. The CDR3 nucleotides are TGTGCCTGGAGTCCCGACAGTAGCAATCAGCCCCAGCATTTT. The chain links TRBV30 to TRBJ1-5, with D maybe TRBD1 (5 bases). Germline CDR1 GTSNPN, CDR2 SVGIG (reference sequence). Between the trimmed V and J ends, which lost 2 bases and 0 bases, there was a span of 8 bases. The CDR3 has 14 amino acids.

The genes are TRBV19 and TRBJ2-2, with 8 bases that match TRBD1. Germline CDR1 and CDR2: LNHDA and SQIVND (reference sequence). The CDR3 is made up of 15 amino acids. The V segment lost 7 bases and the J segment 4 bases; nucleotides outside the gene matches: 8. CDR3 nucleotides: TGTGCCAGTAACCCCGGACAGGGATCCACCGGGGAGCTGTTTTTT. This translates into CASNPGQGSTGELFF.